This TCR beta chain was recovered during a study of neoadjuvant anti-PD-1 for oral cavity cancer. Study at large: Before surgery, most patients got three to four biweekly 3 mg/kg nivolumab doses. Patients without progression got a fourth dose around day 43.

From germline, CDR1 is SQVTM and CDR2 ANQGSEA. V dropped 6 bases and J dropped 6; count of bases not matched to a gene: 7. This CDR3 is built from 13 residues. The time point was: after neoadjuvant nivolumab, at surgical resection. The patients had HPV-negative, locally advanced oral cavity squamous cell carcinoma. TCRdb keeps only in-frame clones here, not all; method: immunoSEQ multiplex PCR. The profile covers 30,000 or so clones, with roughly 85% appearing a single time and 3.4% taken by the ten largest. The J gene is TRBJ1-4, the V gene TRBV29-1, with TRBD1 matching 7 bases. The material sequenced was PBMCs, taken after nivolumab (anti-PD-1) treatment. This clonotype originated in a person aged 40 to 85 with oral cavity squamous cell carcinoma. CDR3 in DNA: TGCAGCGTGCCGGGACAGTCAGATGAAAAACTGTTTTTT. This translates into CSVPGQSDEKLFF. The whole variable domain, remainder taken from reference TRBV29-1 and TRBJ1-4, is SAVISQKPSRDICQRGTSLTIQCQVDSQVTMMFWYRQQPGQSLTLIATANQGSEATYESGFVIDKFPISRPNLTFSTLTVSNMSPEDSSIYLCSVPGQSDEKLFFGSGTQLSVL.